This T cell receptor (beta chain) was identified during a study of T cells in women clearing cervical HPV infection. Study-wide background: Controls' single incident HPV16 infection cleared within 12 months without precancer. With HLA typing for only a few women, HLA confounding remains possible. Study outcomes and limitations: CIN3+ cases had significantly higher TCR repertoire richness than controls, but evenness did not differ.

As for this clone: The antigen remains unidentified.

TCRdb's copy holds only in-frame clones and misses some; the assay was immunoSEQ multiplex PCR. The sample has roughly 20,000 clones; the top ten hold less than 6.5%. The sequenced material came from blood buffy coat. This sequence was found in a woman aged 18-70 years with a cervical HPV16 infection that either progressed to CIN3+ or cleared (not recorded which).

The sequenced part of the CDR3 DNA is TGCGCCAGCAGCTTGACACCCGTGGAGACC. Its protein product is CASSLTPVET. The whole CDR3 reads CASSLTPVETQYF. The chain joins TRBV5-1 to TRBJ2-5, with D hard to call. The read ends 3 residues before the CDR3 terminus; that terminus is restored from the germline J gene. The germline V and J ends were trimmed by 1 base and 5 bases, with 9 bases remaining between them. CDR1 is SGHRS, CDR2 YFSETQ, per germline. There are 13 residues in the CDR3.